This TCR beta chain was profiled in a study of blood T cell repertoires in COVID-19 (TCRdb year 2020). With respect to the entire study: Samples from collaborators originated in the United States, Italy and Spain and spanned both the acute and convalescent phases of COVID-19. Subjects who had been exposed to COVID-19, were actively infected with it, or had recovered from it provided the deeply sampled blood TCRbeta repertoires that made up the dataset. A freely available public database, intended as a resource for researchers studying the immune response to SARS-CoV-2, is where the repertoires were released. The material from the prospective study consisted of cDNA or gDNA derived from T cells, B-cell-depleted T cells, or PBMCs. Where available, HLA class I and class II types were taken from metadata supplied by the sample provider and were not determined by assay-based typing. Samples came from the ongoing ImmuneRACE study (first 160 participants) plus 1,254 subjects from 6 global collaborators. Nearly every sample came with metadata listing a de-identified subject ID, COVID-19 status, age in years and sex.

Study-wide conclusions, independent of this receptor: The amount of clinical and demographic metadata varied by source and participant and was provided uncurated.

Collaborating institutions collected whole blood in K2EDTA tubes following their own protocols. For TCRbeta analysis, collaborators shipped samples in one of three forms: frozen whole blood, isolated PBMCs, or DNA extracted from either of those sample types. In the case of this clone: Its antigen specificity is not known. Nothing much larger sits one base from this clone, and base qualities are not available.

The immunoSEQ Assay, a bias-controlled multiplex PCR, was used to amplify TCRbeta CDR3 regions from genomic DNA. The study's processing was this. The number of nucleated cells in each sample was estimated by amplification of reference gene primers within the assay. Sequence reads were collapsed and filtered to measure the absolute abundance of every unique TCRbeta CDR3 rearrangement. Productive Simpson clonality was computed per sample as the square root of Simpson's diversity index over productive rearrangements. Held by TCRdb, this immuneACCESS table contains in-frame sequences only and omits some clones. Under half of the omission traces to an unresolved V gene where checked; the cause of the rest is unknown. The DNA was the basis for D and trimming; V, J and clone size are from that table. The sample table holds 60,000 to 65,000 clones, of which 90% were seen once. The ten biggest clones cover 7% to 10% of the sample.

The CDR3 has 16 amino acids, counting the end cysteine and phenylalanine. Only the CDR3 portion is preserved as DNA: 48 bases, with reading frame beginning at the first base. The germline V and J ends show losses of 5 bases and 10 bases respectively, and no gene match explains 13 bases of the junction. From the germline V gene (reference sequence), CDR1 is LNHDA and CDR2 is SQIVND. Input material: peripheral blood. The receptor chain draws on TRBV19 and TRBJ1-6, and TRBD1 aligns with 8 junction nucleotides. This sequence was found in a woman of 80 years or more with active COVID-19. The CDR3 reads CASSPPGQGLESPLHF. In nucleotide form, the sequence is TGTGCCAGTAGTCCACCCGGACAGGGATTGGAGTCACCCCTCCACTTT.